This entry is about one T cell receptor (beta chain). Its specificity is not known. CDR3 length: 12 amino acids. Per germline, CDR1 GTSNPN and CDR2 SVGIG (reference sequence). V lost 2 bases to trimming and J lost 3 bases, with 7 bases between them. These data come from a study of cytomegalovirus exposure and HLA in healthy donors. Study outcomes and limitations: The investigators catalogued 150 to 200 TCR beta chains as cytomegalovirus-associated. Three chains tied to CMV proved CMV antigen-specific in vitro.

Researchers ran the PCR with 60 Vbeta and 13 Jbeta primers. Profiling relied on immunoSEQ multiplex PCR, and the TCRdb table lists in-frame clones only, not all of them. The table includes some 150,000 clones, 75% to 90% detected once. The sample taken for sequencing was PBMCs. This receptor was taken from a woman between 50 and 59 years old in good health and CMV-seropositive. This chain links TRBV30 with TRBJ1-2, with a tentative D call TRBD1 (5 bases). In nucleotides, the CDR3 is TGTGCCTGGAGTAGGGACTACTATGGCTACACCTTC. The encoded protein is CAWSRDYYGYTF.